Below, 5 T cell receptor beta chains from the same sample are listed, as sequenced in a study of cytomegalovirus exposure and HLA in healthy donors. Both 60 Vbeta primers and 13 Jbeta primers went into the PCR. Sequencing was performed with immunoSEQ multiplex PCR; in TCRdb, only in-frame clones are kept and a portion is missing. The sample lists 110,000 or so clones, 82% occurring once. Sequenced sample: PBMCs. The receptor source for this set is a woman aged 18-35 years in good health and CMV-seronegative.

This sequence joins TRBV6-5 and TRBJ2-7; 8 nucleotides align to TRBD1. The V and J ends lost 6 bases and 3 bases, in that order; junction bases with no gene match: 7. The CDR3 has 14 amino acids. Per germline, CDR1 MNHEY and CDR2 SVGAGI. The CDR3 DNA follows: TGTGCCAGCAGGCGTGACAGGGGAGGCTACGAGCAGTACGTC. Its translation is CASRRDRGGYEQYV.

This clone was observed once. V and J are TRBV28 and TRBJ1-6, with D unclear. The CDR3 contains 17 residues. Germline lookup yields CDR1 MDHEN and CDR2 SYDVKM. Trimming stripped 1 base from V and 0 bases from J, with 10 bases between. This chain's CDR3 is CASSLFLASSYNSPLHF. CDR3 coding DNA: TGTGCCAGCAGTTTATTTCTAGCGAGCTCCTATAATTCACCCCTCCACTTT. The variable domain in full, with the rest retrieved from reference TRBV28 and TRBJ1-6, is DVKVTQSSRYLVKRTGEKVFLECVQDMDHENMFWYRQDPGLGLRLIYFSYDVKMKEKGDIPEGYSVSREKKERFSLILESASTNQTSMYLCASSLFLASSYNSPLHFGNGTRLTVT.

As DNA, the CDR3 is TGTGCCAGCAGTGGACAGGCCACTGCGAACACCGGGGAGCTGTTTTTT. Amino acid sequence: CASSGQATANTGELFF. The rearrangement links TRBV6-1 to TRBJ2-2; possibly TRBD1 for D (6 bases). This CDR3 spans 16 amino acids. Trimming took off 4 bases at V and 0 bases at J, with 12 bases between the two ends. CDR1 is MNHNS, CDR2 SASEGT, per germline.

This clone was detected a few times. V usage is TRBV6-1 and J usage is TRBJ2-3; possible D gene TRBD2, 5 bases. CDR1 is MNHNS, CDR2 SASEGT, per germline. V gave up 2 bases and J gave up 0 bases, with 9 bases separating them. This CDR3 is built from 15 residues. This CDR3 reads CASSEIGGSTDTQYF. DNA for the CDR3: TGTGCCAGCAGTGAAATCGGCGGGAGCACAGATACGCAGTATTTT.

The chain has TRBV5-1 and TRBJ1-1, with D unclear. The CDR3 is 16 amino acids. Germline CDR1 is SGHRS and CDR2 is YFSETQ. V was pared by 0 bases and J by 0 bases, with 12 bases between. In DNA, the CDR3 is TGCGCCAGCAGCTTGGACGGGAGTATCATGAACACTGAAGCTTTCTTT. Amino acid sequence: CASSLDGSIMNTEAFF.